These 18 T cell receptor beta chains originate from one sample sequenced in a study of CD8+ T cells in alopecia areata. The treatment: oral pan-JAK inhibitor, 5-10 mg twice daily. Reverse transcribed after extraction, RNA yielded cDNA as the sequencing template. Assay used: immunoSEQ multiplex PCR; TCRdb lists only in-frame clones, some missing. The profile shows 150,000 to 250,000 clones, roughly 64% of them singletons. The specimen comprised CD4+ T cells sorted from blood, sampled at week 24, from a patient treated with tofacitinib. Receptors were obtained from a human donor with alopecia areata.

This clone was seen a single time. The chain carries TRBV6-5 and TRBJ2-5, with D unclear. This CDR3 has 14 amino acids. Germline values: CDR1 MNHEY, CDR2 SVGAGI. Deletions cut 0 bases from V and 3 bases from J, with 8 bases between. CDR3 in amino acids: CASSYSSGEETQYF. DNA for the CDR3: TGTGCCAGCAGTTACTCGTCGGGTGAAGAGACCCAGTACTTC.

The chain has TRBV15 and TRBJ1-4; no definite D call. Between the trimmed V and J ends, which lost 1 base and 0 bases, there was a span of 3 bases. The CDR3 consists of 14 residues. Germline loops: CDR1 LNHNV, CDR2 YYDKDF (reference sequence). Here the CDR3 DNA reads TGTGCCACCAGCAGAGCTGCAACTAATGAAAAACTGTTTTTT. It encodes CATSRAATNEKLFF. The full variable domain, rest sourced from reference TRBV15 and TRBJ1-4, is DAMVIQNPRYQVTQFGKPVTLSCSQTLNHNVMYWYQQKSSQAPKLLFHYYDKDFNNEADTPDNFQSRRPNTSFCFLDIRSPGLGDTAMYLCATSRAATNEKLFFGSGTQLSVL.

The chain joins TRBV14 to TRBJ1-2, with 10 bases that match TRBD1. The germline CDR1 and CDR2 sequences are SGHDN and FVKESK. V shed 4 bases and J 3 bases; nucleotides not matched to a gene: 5. The length of the CDR3 is 15 residues. CDR3 sequence (DNA): TGTGCCAGCAGCCTACAGACAGGGGGCCACTATGGCTACACCTTC. Protein: CASSLQTGGHYGYTF.

This clone has just a few counts. The rearrangement links TRBV5-4 to TRBJ2-3; no firm D call. Between the trimmed V and J ends, which lost 4 bases and 1 base, there was a span of 16 bases. In germline, CDR1 is SGHNT, CDR2 YYREEE (reference sequence). This CDR3 comprises 16 residues. CDR3 loop: CASSLSSLAGTDTQYF. In DNA form, the CDR3 reads TGTGCCAGCAGCCTATCGTCCCTGGCGGGCACAGATACGCAGTATTTT.

The chain couples TRBV6-5 to TRBJ2-5; D possibly corresponds to TRBD2 (5 bases). CDR3 length: 14 residues. The V end was cut by 6 bases, the J end by 5 bases, with 16 bases between. CDR1 MNHEY and CDR2 SVGAGI come from the germline V gene. This CDR3 reads CASRRAREIETQYF. CDR3 sequence (DNA): TGTGCCAGCAGGAGGGCTAGGGAGATCGAGACCCAGTACTTC.

The CDR3 DNA reads as TGCAGCGTTGATGGGACTAGCGGGACAGATACGCAGTATTTT. Its translation: CSVDGTSGTDTQYF. J is TRBJ2-3 and V is TRBV29-1, with 12 bases aligning to TRBD2. CDR3 length equals 14 residues. CDR1 and CDR2 from the germline V gene are SQVTM and ANQGSEA. The V segment lost 3 bases and the J segment 3 bases; nucleotides outside the gene matches: 1.

This chain links TRBV29-1 with TRBJ1-1; D is undetermined. This CDR3 has 11 residues. V was cut by 4 bases and J by 1 base, with 4 bases left in between. Germline CDR1 is SQVTM and CDR2 is ANQGSEA. CDR3 sequence reads: CSVGRNTEAFF. The DNA for the CDR3 is TGCAGCGTTGGACGGAACACTGAAGCTTTCTTT.

This clone was found once. The rearrangement uses TRBV15 and TRBJ2-5; 12 bases fit TRBD1. The CDR3 runs 16 residues. The V and J ends lost 5 bases and 9 bases, in that order; junction bases with no gene match: 13. Germline V gives CDR1 LNHNV, CDR2 YYDKDF (reference sequence). The CDR3 loop is CATSGIRDRGRVAQYF. The CDR3 DNA reads as TGTGCCACCAGCGGTATCCGGGACAGGGGGCGGGTGGCCCAGTACTTC.

This clone has just one count. The chain couples TRBV30 to TRBJ1-1; D gene unclear. Germline V gives CDR1 GTSNPN, CDR2 SVGIG (reference sequence). V was cut by 0 bases and J by 8 bases, with 7 bases left in between. This CDR3 has 11 amino acids. In DNA, the CDR3 is TGTGCCTGGAGTGTAGCAAAGGAAGCTTTCTTT. It is translated as CAWSVAKEAFF.

The V call is TRBV28, the J call TRBJ1-4; TRBD1 might be the D (6 bases). Trimming removed 2 bases from V and 7 bases from J, with 14 bases in between. This CDR3 contains 15 residues. Germline CDR1 MDHEN, CDR2 SYDVKM. Written as DNA, the CDR3 is TGTGCCAGCAGTTTAAGGGGGGCAGGGGCTGAAAAACTGTTTTTT. Translation: CASSLRGAGAEKLFF.

The sample holds a few counts of this clone. The chain couples TRBV7-9 to TRBJ2-7, with a possible D match to TRBD1 (5 bases). Germline V CDR1 and CDR2: SEHNR, FQNEAQ (reference sequence). The CDR3 has 12 residues. Trimming stripped 5 bases from V and 8 bases from J, with 13 bases between. The CDR3 reads CASSLSQGKQYF. Written as DNA, the CDR3 is TGTGCCAGCAGCCTTTCCCAGGGAAAGCAGTACTTC.

The V and J genes are TRBV7-3 and TRBJ2-2; 7 nucleotides match TRBD1. Germline values: CDR1 SGHTA, CDR2 FQGTGA. The J segment lost 6 bases and the V segment lost 2 bases, leaving 9 bases of the junction unmatched. CDR3 length: 16 amino acids. CDR3 in amino acids: CASSLLPGGAPGELFF. The CDR3 DNA reads TGTGCCAGCAGCTTACTTCCAGGGGGAGCCCCCGGGGAGCTGTTTTTT.

The chain employs TRBV28 and TRBJ2-3; D unclear. CDR1 is MDHEN and CDR2 is SYDVKM in the germline V gene. Trimming shortened V by 2 bases and J by 4 bases, and 7 bases separated the two germline ends. This CDR3 has 13 residues. In nucleotides, the CDR3 is TGTGCCAGCAGTTTAAAATCACCAGATACGCAGTATTTT. Encoded protein: CASSLKSPDTQYF.

The V and J genes are TRBV15 and TRBJ2-1; 8 nucleotides agree with TRBD2. This CDR3 is 14 amino acids long. Germline trimming cut 3 bases from V and 8 bases from J; bases unmatched to any gene: 6. The V gene's germline CDR1 is LNHNV and CDR2 YYDKDF (reference sequence). In nucleotides, the CDR3 is TGTGCCACCAGCAGTACGGGGGGGCTTCATGAGCAGTTCTTC. This codes for CATSSTGGLHEQFF.

This clone was seen more than once but under ten times. The chain is built from TRBV27 and TRBJ1-6; weak D call: TRBD1 (6 bases). CDR3 length: 14 amino acids. Per germline, CDR1 MNHEY and CDR2 SMNVEV (reference sequence). The V end lost 5 bases, the J end lost 7 bases, and 12 bases lay between the germline ends. The DNA for the CDR3 is TGTGCCAGCAGTCCAACAGGGAGCAATTCACCCCTCCACTTT. This translates into CASSPTGSNSPLHF.

This clone was detected only a few times. CDR3 region: CASSQGGSKDREQYF. The CDR3 DNA sequence: TGTGCCAGCAGCCAAGGAGGGAGTAAGGATCGCGAGCAGTACTTC. The V gene is TRBV4-2, the J gene TRBJ2-7, with a possible D match to TRBD2 (5 bases). V lost 1 base to trimming and J lost 6 bases, with 16 bases between them. Germline-derived CDR1 and CDR2 are LGHNA and YNFKEQ. The CDR3 spans 15 residues.

The chain has TRBV5-1 and TRBJ2-5; the D is unclear. The V gene lost 4 bases and the J gene lost 3 bases, with 10 bases spanning the gap. Germline values: CDR1 SGHRS, CDR2 YFSETQ. The CDR3 is made up of 13 amino acids. The CDR3 is CASSTSGEETQYF. DNA for the CDR3: TGCGCCAGCAGCACCTCTGGGGAAGAGACCCAGTACTTC.

The V and J genes are TRBV10-2 and TRBJ1-5; the match to TRBD1 covers 7 bases. CDR3 size: 13 residues. The germline V gene has CDR1 WSHSY and CDR2 SAAADI. With V trimmed by 10 bases and J by 2 bases, 5 bases remained unmatched. The DNA for the CDR3 is TGCGCCACCAGGGGGGCTGGCAATCAGCCCCAGCATTTT. It encodes CATRGAGNQPQHF.